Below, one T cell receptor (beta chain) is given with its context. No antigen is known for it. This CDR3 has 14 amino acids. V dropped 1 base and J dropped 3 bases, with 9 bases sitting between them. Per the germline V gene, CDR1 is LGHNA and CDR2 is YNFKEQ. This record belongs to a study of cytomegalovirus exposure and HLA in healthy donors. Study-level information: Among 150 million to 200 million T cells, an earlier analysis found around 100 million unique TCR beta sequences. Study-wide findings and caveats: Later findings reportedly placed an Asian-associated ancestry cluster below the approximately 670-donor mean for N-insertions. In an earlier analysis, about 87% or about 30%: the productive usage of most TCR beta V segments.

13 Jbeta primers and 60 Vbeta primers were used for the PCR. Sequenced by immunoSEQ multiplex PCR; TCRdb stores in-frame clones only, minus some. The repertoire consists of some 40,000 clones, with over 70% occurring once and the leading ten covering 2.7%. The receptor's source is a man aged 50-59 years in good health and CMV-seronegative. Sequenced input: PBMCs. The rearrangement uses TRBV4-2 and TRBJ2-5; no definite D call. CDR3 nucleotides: TGTGCCAGCAGCCAAGGTGTAGTTGAAGAGACCCAGTACTTC. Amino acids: CASSQGVVEETQYF.